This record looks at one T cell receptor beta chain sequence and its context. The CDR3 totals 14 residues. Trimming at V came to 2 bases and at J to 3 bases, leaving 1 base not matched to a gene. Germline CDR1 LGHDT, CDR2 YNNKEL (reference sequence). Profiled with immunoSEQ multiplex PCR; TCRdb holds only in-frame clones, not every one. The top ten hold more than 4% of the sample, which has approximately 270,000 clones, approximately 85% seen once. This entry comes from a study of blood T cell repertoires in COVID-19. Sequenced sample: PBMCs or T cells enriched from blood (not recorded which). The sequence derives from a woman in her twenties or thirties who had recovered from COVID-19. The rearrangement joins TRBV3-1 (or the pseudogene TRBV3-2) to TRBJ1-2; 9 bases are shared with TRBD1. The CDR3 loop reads CASSQRTGDYGYTF. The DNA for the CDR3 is TGTGCCAGCAGCCAAAGGACAGGGGACTATGGCTACACCTTC.